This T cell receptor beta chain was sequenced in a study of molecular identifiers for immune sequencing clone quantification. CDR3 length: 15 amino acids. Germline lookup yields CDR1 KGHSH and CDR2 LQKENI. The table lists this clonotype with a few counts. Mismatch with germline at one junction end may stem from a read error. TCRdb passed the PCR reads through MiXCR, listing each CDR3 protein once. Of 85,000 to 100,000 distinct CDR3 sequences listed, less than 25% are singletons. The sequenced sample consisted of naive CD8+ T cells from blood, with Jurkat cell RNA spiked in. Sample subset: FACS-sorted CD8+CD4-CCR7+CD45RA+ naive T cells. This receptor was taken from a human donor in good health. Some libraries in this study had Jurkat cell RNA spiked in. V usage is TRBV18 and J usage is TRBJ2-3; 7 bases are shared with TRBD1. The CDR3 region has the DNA TGTGCCAGCTCATCACCAGGACAGGGCACAGATACGCAGTATTTT. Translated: CASSSPGQGTDTQYF.